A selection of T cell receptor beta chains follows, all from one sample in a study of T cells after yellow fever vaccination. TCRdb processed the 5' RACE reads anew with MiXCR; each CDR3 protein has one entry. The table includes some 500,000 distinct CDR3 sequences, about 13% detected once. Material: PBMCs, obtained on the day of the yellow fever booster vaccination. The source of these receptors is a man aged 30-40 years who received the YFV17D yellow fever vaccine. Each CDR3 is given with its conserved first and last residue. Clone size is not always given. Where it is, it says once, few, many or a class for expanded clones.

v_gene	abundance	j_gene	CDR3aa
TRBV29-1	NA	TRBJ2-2	CSVDQGTGELFF
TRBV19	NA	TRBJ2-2	CASKGFLLNTGELFF
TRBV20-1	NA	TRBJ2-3	CSATTWGYRTDTQYF
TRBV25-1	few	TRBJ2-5	CASSAGTSGSQTQYF
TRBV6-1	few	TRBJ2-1	CASSPSGGSHNEQFF
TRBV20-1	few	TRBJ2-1	CSASAGGPLNEQFF
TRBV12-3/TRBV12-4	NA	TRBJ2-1	CASSFDRVSYNEQFF
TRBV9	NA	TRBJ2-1	CASSVGVGSSYNEQFF
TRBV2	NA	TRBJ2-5	CASSEGTVGTQYF
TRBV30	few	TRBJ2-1	CAWSAYTGGQNEQFF
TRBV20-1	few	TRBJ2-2	CSASAGNTGELFF
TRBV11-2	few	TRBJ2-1	CASSLGVLTSGDGDEQFF
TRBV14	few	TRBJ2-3	CASSRRELAGAPDTQYF
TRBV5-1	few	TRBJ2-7	CASARLGAYEQYF
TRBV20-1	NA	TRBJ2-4	CSAQTGNIQYF
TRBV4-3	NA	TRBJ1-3	CASSQDSGNTIYF